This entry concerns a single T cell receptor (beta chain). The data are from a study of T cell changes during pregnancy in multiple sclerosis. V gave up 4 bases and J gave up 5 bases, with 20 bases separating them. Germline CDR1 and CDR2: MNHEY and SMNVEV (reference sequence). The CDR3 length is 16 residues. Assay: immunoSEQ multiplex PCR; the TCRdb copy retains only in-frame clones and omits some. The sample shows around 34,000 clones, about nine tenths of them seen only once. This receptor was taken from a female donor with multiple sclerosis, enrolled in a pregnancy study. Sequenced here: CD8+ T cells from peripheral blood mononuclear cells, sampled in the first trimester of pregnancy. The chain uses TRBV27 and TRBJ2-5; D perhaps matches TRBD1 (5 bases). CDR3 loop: CASSSSGPAPSETQYF. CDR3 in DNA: TGTGCCAGCAGTTCCTCAGGGCCAGCGCCGTCGGAGACCCAGTACTTC.